This T cell receptor (beta chain) was sequenced for a study of CD8+ T cells in alopecia areata. Whole-study results and caveats: Especially in alopecia totalis/universalis, lesional scalp showed greater clonality than normal scalp did. Shared TCR sequences were less clear between patients than in mice, possibly partly from HLA diversity. There were also resident alphabeta T cells of normal skin sequenced in scalp samples.

The CDR3 is 12 amino acids. V was cut by 8 bases and J by 5 bases, with 13 bases left in between. Germline V gene lookup returns CDR1 MNHEY and CDR2 SMNVEV (reference sequence). In the case of this clone: Its antigen is undetermined.

cDNA serving as the sequencing template came from extracted, reverse transcribed RNA. The repertoire was sequenced with immunoSEQ multiplex PCR; TCRdb's copy has only in-frame clones and lacks some. The repertoire holds under 150,000 clones, 62% seen once, with 36% in the top ten. The TCR sequence derives from a human donor in good health. What was sequenced was CD8+ T cells sorted from blood. The chain is built from TRBV27 and TRBJ2-7; a possible D gene is TRBD1 (6 bases). Here the CDR3 reads CASGSGVHEQYF. In nucleotides, the CDR3 is TGTGCCAGCGGTTCAGGGGTCCACGAGCAGTACTTC.